The 5 T cell receptor beta chains given below trace back to one sample, sequenced in a study of cytomegalovirus exposure and HLA in healthy donors. With 60 Vbeta and 13 Jbeta primers, the PCR was carried out. Repertoires were generated with immunoSEQ multiplex PCR, while TCRdb's copy carries only in-frame clones and drops some. The sample includes more than 150,000 clones, approximately 84% seen only once; the top ten take roughly 1.4%. What was sequenced was PBMCs. All receptors come from a girl aged 10 to 17 in good health and CMV-seropositive.

The genes are TRBV29-1 and TRBJ2-2, with D maybe TRBD2 (5 bases). This CDR3 has 12 amino acids. Trimming took 4 bases from V and 5 from J, leaving 8 bases between them. The V gene's germline CDR1 is SQVTM and CDR2 ANQGSEA. Here the CDR3 DNA reads TGCAGCGTTGGAACGGGGACCGGGGAGCTGTTTTTT. Its translation: CSVGTGTGELFF.

V gene TRBV7-9 combines with J gene TRBJ2-1; unclear D gene. The germline V gene has CDR1 SEHNR and CDR2 FQNEAQ (reference sequence). V was clipped by 3 bases and J by 0 bases, with 6 bases between them. The CDR3 covers 14 residues. CDR3 DNA sequence: TGTGCCAGCAGCTTCCTGAGCTCCTACAATGAGCAGTTCTTC. Translated, it gives CASSFLSSYNEQFF.

The chain carries TRBV19 and TRBJ2-7; 7 bases match TRBD2. J lost 5 bases, V lost 7 bases, and 8 bases had no gene match. Germline CDR1 LNHDA, CDR2 SQIVND (reference sequence). The CDR3 spans 13 residues. The CDR3 loop reads CASKNSAGDEQYF. The CDR3 DNA is TGTGCCAGTAAGAATTCTGCGGGAGACGAGCAGTACTTC.

This clone was seen a handful of times. The chain combines TRBV6-1 with TRBJ1-4; no firm D call. The CDR3 length is 13 residues. Germline values: CDR1 MNHNS, CDR2 SASEGT. V was cut by 6 bases and J by 7 bases, with 12 bases left in between. CDR3 amino acids: CASSPWAVEKLFF. The CDR3 coding sequence is TGTGCCAGCAGCCCATGGGCCGTTGAAAAACTGTTTTTT.

This chain uses TRBV5-1 with TRBJ2-7, with D unresolved. Trimming removed 0 bases from V and 3 bases from J, with 13 bases in between. CDR3 length equals 15 residues. Germline values: CDR1 SGHRS, CDR2 YFSETQ. CDR3 residues: CASSLALGRFYEQYF. DNA of the CDR3: TGCGCCAGCAGCTTGGCCCTAGGTAGGTTCTACGAGCAGTACTTC.